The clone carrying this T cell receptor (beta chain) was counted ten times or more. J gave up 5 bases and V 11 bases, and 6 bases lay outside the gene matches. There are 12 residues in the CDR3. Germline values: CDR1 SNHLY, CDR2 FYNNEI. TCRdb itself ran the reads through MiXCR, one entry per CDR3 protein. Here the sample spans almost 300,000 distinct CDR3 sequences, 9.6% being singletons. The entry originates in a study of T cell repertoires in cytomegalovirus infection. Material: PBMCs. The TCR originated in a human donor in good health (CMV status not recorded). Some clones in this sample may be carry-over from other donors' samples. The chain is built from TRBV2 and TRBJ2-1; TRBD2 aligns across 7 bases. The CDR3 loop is CAFLGGDNEQFF. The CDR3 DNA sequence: TGTGCCTTTCTTGGGGGGGACAATGAGCAGTTCTTC.